The source of this TCR beta chain is a study of blood T cell repertoires in COVID-19. CDR3 length: 13 residues. Germline lookup yields CDR1 SGDLS and CDR2 YYNGEE. V shed 1 base and J shed 3 bases, with 6 bases lying between them. TCRdb's copy holds only in-frame clones and misses some; the assay was immunoSEQ multiplex PCR. The table includes fewer than 350,000 clones, 85% to 90% detected once. The V call is TRBV9, the J call TRBJ2-3, with D possibly TRBD2 on 5 matching bases. Sequencing used PBMCs or T cells enriched from blood (not recorded which). This sequence was found in a woman aged 25-40 years with acute COVID-19. The CDR3 region has the DNA TGTGCCAGCAGCGTAAGAGGGACAGATACGCAGTATTTT. Its protein product is CASSVRGTDTQYF.